This entry concerns a single T cell receptor beta chain. The CDR3 is 14 residues long. Trimming took 5 bases from V and 6 from J; bases not matched to a gene: 7. Germline lookup yields CDR1 MNHEY and CDR2 SVGEGT. As processed by the authors: From reference gene primer amplification, estimates of nucleated cell counts were derived. TCRdb's copy holds only in-frame clones and misses some; the assay was immunoSEQ multiplex PCR. V, J and clone size are taken as reported in that table, and D and trimming were inferred from the DNA itself. The sample lists about 100,000 clones, 60% to 85% seen once, with 1.8% in the top ten. The record originates from a study of blood T cell repertoires in COVID-19. For the study at large: Spain, Italy and the United States supplied samples that represented acute and convalescent COVID-19.

This TCR came from a woman aged 40 to 50 with acute or convalescent COVID-19. The chain joins TRBV6-2 or TRBV6-3 to TRBJ2-3, with 8 bases matching TRBD2. Material for sequencing was peripheral blood. The CDR3 region is CASSKGTSSDTQYF. CDR3 coding DNA: TGTGCCAGCAGTAAGGGGACTAGTTCTGATACGCAGTATTTT.